This T cell receptor (beta chain) was profiled in a study of blood T cell repertoires in COVID-19. V was pared by 4 bases and J by 5 bases, with 7 bases of the junction left unmatched. The CDR3 has 15 amino acids. Per the germline V gene, CDR1 is SGHKS and CDR2 is YYEKEE (reference sequence). In the original analysis: Reference gene primer amplification yielded estimated nucleated cell counts. Using immunoSEQ multiplex PCR, the repertoire was profiled, and TCRdb retains in-frame clones only, with some absent. V, J and clone size are taken as reported in that table, and D and trimming were inferred from the DNA itself. The sample comprises around 150,000 clones, roughly 82% of which are singletons, and under 9% rests with the top ten.

Specimen: peripheral blood. The TCR was taken from a woman aged 40-49 years with COVID-19, enrolled during active disease. J is TRBJ1-5 and V is TRBV5-5; 9 nucleotides align to TRBD1. The CDR3 nucleotides read TGTGCCAGCAGCCAGGGACAGGGCATATATCAGCCCCAGCATTTT. Protein sequence: CASSQGQGIYQPQHF.